What follows describes a single T cell receptor (beta chain). Its antigen is still unknown. This table comes from immunoSEQ multiplex PCR, and its TCRdb copy is limited to in-frame clones, with some not included. The repertoire consists of about 45,000 clones, with roughly 82% occurring once and the leading ten covering about 2%. This CDR3 comprises 14 residues. This sample was included in a study of OX40 agonist ivuxolimab in advanced cancers. Findings and limits, study-wide: At 0.1 to 3.0 mg/kg, CD4+ and CD8+ blood T cells expanded clonally by week 6.

The specimen was CD4+ or CD8+ T cells sorted from blood, collected in a trial of the OX40 agonist ivuxolimab. V gene TRBV21-1 combines with J gene TRBJ1-5. TRBV21-1 is shown as a pseudogene. The receptor's source is an adult with an advanced solid tumor such as melanoma, head and neck, liver or kidney cancer. CDR3 in amino acids: CASSNGRINQPQHF. CDR3 coding DNA: TGTGCCAGCAGCAACGGACGGATAAATCAGCCCCAGCATTTT.